A single sample gave rise to the 29 T cell receptor beta chains below, sequenced in a study of control samples from healthy donors and cancer patients (dated by TCRdb to 2020 to 2021). Receptor amplification or capture employed the immunoSEQ multiplex PCR assay. TCRdb took over this immuneACCESS table, retaining in-frame rearrangements with V and J assigned. Such tables are incomplete; in checked studies, under half of the missing clones stem from an unresolved V gene, and the remainder is unexplained. The sample data list 100,000 to 150,000 clones, and almost 95% of these were observed just once. The ten largest clones represent approximately 0.58% of the sample. Sequences were obtained from PBMCs. Source of these receptors: an elderly man with head and neck cancer.

This CDR3 reads CASSDHGGNYGYTF. CDR3 nucleotide sequence: TGTGCCAGCAGTGATCATGGGGGTAACTATGGCTACACCTTC. The rearrangement uses TRBV25-1 and TRBJ1-2, with D possibly matching TRBD1 (5 bases). Trimming stripped 3 bases from V and 1 base from J, with 9 bases between. Germline loops: CDR1 MGHDK, CDR2 SYGVNS. The CDR3 has 14 amino acids.

This clone has just one count. The rearrangement uses TRBV7-2 and TRBJ2-3; 11 bases line up with TRBD2. This CDR3 spans 17 amino acids. The germline V gene encodes CDR1 SGHTA and CDR2 FQGNSA. Trimming cost V 3 bases and J 2 bases; bases outside gene matches: 7. The CDR3 DNA is TGTGCCAGCAGCTTTATGAGACTAGCGGGGTTCACAGATACGCAGTATTTT. Its translation is CASSFMRLAGFTDTQYF. The full variable domain, in which reference TRBV7-2 and TRBJ2-3 provide the parts outside the CDR3, is GAGVSQSPSNKVTEKGKDVELRCDPISGHTALYWYRQSLGQGLEFLIYFQGNSAPDKSGLPSDRFSAERTGGSVSTLTIQRTQQEDSAVYLCASSFMRLAGFTDTQYFGPGTRLTVL.

This CDR3 reads CASSLGQGFNYGYTF. The CDR3 DNA follows: TGTGCCAGCAGCTTGGGACAGGGCTTCAACTATGGCTACACCTTC. V and J are TRBV5-5 and TRBJ1-2; 7 positions agree with TRBD1. The CDR3 is 15 residues long. CDR1 SGHKS and CDR2 YYEKEE come from the germline V gene (reference sequence). Losses at the gene ends were 0 bases for V and 2 bases for J; bases not matched to a gene: 4.

The chain links TRBV5-1 to TRBJ1-3, with TRBD1 as a possible D gene (5 bases). Germline lookup yields CDR1 SGHRS and CDR2 YFSETQ. CDR3 length: 15 residues. V was cut by 4 bases and J by 0 bases, with 11 bases left in between. The CDR3 loop reads CASSIDSPSGNTIYF. The CDR3 DNA follows: TGCGCCAGCAGCATTGACAGCCCCTCTGGAAACACCATATATTTT.

The chain uses TRBV7-2 and TRBJ2-5, with 11 nucleotides matching TRBD2. This CDR3 contains 15 residues. With 4 bases clipped from V and 5 bases from J, the junction kept 6 bases outside the gene matches. Germline assignment: CDR1 SGHTA and CDR2 FQGNSA. The CDR3 region is CASSSTSGIGETQYF. As DNA, the CDR3 is TGTGCCAGCAGCTCGACTAGCGGGATAGGCGAGACCCAGTACTTC.

V is TRBV6-1 and J is TRBJ1-1; D unclear. This CDR3 comprises 13 residues. Per germline, CDR1 MNHNS and CDR2 SASEGT. V was trimmed by 1 base and J by 6 bases, leaving 9 bases between them. The CDR3 here is CASSEVAGAEAFF. The CDR3 coding sequence is TGTGCCAGCAGTGAAGTAGCTGGCGCTGAAGCTTTCTTT.

This clone was recorded only once. The chain carries TRBV19 and TRBJ2-5; weak D call: TRBD1 (6 bases). Germline CDR1 and CDR2: LNHDA and SQIVND (reference sequence). The CDR3 is 13 residues long. V was pared by 4 bases and J by 2 bases, with 8 bases between. The DNA for the CDR3 is TGTGCCAGTAGTACACAGGGACAAGAGACCCAGTACTTC. This codes for CASSTQGQETQYF. Full variable domain (outside the CDR3, taken from reference TRBV19 and TRBJ2-5): DGGITQSPKYLFRKEGQNVTLSCEQNLNHDAMYWYRQDPGQGLRLIYYSQIVNDFQKGDIAEGYSVSREKKESFPLTVTSAQKNPTAFYLCASSTQGQETQYFGPGTRLLVL.

The chain couples TRBV5-4 to TRBJ2-5; 11 bases fit TRBD2. CDR1 SGHNT and CDR2 YYREEE come from the germline V gene (reference sequence). V shed 4 bases and J 3 bases; nucleotides not matched to a gene: 5. The CDR3 loop spans 15 amino acids. The DNA for the CDR3 is TGTGCCAGCAGCCTAGAGGGACTAGCGGAAGAGACCCAGTACTTC. Translation: CASSLEGLAEETQYF.

The rearrangement links TRBV11-2 to TRBJ1-1; tentatively, D is TRBD1 (6 bases). Trimming shortened V by 5 bases and J by 4 bases, and 17 bases separated the two germline ends. The CDR3 length is 15 residues. Germline V CDR1 and CDR2: SGHAT, FQNNGV. CDR3 sequence: CASSPLGGAPTEAFF. The CDR3 DNA reads TGTGCCAGCAGCCCCCTGGGGGGGGCGCCCACTGAAGCTTTCTTT. The complete variable domain, with remaining parts taken from reference TRBV11-2 and TRBJ1-1, reads EAGVAQSPRYKIIEKRQSVAFWCNPISGHATLYWYQQILGQGPKLLIQFQNNGVVDDSQLPKDRFSAERLKGVDSTLKIQPAKLEDSAVYLCASSPLGGAPTEAFFGQGTRLTVV.

The chain employs TRBV2 and TRBJ2-1; 9 bases map to TRBD1. CDR3 length equals 15 residues. V shed 4 bases, J shed 3 bases, and the junction held 4 bases outside the gene matches. Germline values: CDR1 SNHLY, CDR2 FYNNEI. CDR3 residues: CASSVPGQGYNEQFF. The CDR3 DNA sequence: TGTGCCAGCAGTGTTCCGGGACAGGGCTACAATGAGCAGTTCTTC.

The rearrangement uses TRBV5-1 and TRBJ2-3; no clear D. The V gene's germline CDR1 is SGHRS and CDR2 YFSETQ. CDR3 length: 15 residues. Trimming pared 3 bases from V and 2 bases from J, leaving 13 bases between. The CDR3 nucleotides are TGCGCCAGCAGCTCTGGACGGATTATCACAGATACGCAGTATTTT. Its protein is CASSSGRIITDTQYF.

This clone was detected a few times. V usage is TRBV7-8 and J usage is TRBJ1-3, with TRBD1 as a possible D gene (5 bases). Germline V gene data show CDR1 as SGHVS and CDR2 as FQNEAQ. The CDR3 contains 14 residues. The germline V and J ends were trimmed by 1 base and 7 bases, with 11 bases remaining between them. CDR3 nucleotides: TGTGCCAGCAGCTTAGAACGGCAGGGTAACACCATATATTTT. Encoded protein: CASSLERQGNTIYF.

The table lists this clone with a count of one. The CDR3 protein is CASSPSGGYSYEQYF. The CDR3 bases are TGTGCCAGCAGCCCCTCAGGGGGATACTCCTACGAGCAGTACTTC. The chain couples TRBV9 to TRBJ2-7; TRBD1 aligns across 7 bases. Germline CDR1 is SGDLS and CDR2 is YYNGEE. The junction had 7 bases not matched to a gene; V was cut back by 4 bases and J by 0 bases. This CDR3 comprises 15 residues.

This chain uses TRBV24-1 with TRBJ2-2, with D possibly being TRBD1 (6 bases). There are 15 residues in the CDR3. V was clipped by 3 bases and J by 2 bases, with 9 bases between them. Germline CDR1 reads KGHDR; CDR2 reads SFDVKD. CDR3: CATSDGGRNTGELFF. In DNA, the CDR3 is TGTGCCACCAGTGATGGGGGCAGAAACACCGGGGAGCTGTTTTTT.

The count of this clone is one. The chain employs TRBV9 and TRBJ1-1, with no clear D. The CDR3 has 14 amino acids. Trimming stripped 4 bases from V and 4 bases from J, with 14 bases between. Germline values: CDR1 SGDLS, CDR2 YYNGEE. In DNA form, the CDR3 reads TGTGCCAGCAGCCCGACTTTTGGAGGCACTGAAGCTTTCTTT. This sequence encodes CASSPTFGGTEAFF.

This chain uses TRBV5-4 with TRBJ2-5; tentatively, D is TRBD2 (5 bases). Trimming took 1 base from V and 7 from J, leaving 11 bases between them. The CDR3 is made up of 13 amino acids. Germline V gene data show CDR1 as SGHNT and CDR2 as YYREEE (reference sequence). The CDR3 DNA follows: TGTGCCAGCAGCTTGAGATCCGAGGGGACCCAGTACTTC. Translation gives CASSLRSEGTQYF.

This chain joins TRBV3-1 (or the pseudogene TRBV3-2) and TRBJ1-1, with D perhaps matching TRBD1 (6 bases). This CDR3 has 15 amino acids. V was trimmed by 0 bases and J by 7 bases, leaving 15 bases between them. Germline lookup yields CDR1 LGHDT and CDR2 YNNKEL (reference sequence). The CDR3 loop is CASSQDPQGLGEAFF. The CDR3 DNA sequence: TGTGCCAGCAGCCAAGATCCTCAGGGGCTGGGTGAAGCTTTCTTT.

This chain uses TRBV29-1 with TRBJ1-1; no firm D call. Trimming left V 1 base short and J 1 base short, with 10 bases between. Germline V gene sequence: CDR1 SQVTM, CDR2 ANQGSEA. CDR3 length equals 14 residues. The CDR3 DNA sequence: TGCAGCGTTGAAGGCCAAAGCGGGAACACTGAAGCTTTCTTT. Its translation is CSVEGQSGNTEAFF.

The chain employs TRBV19 and TRBJ2-7; D is possibly TRBD1 or TRBD2 (5 bases each). The CDR3 loop spans 14 amino acids. Trimming took off 4 bases at V and 3 bases at J, with 13 bases between the two ends. Germline CDR1 is LNHDA and CDR2 is SQIVND (reference sequence). The CDR3 loop is CASSSQGARYEQYF. For the CDR3, the DNA is TGTGCCAGTAGTAGCCAGGGAGCCCGCTACGAGCAGTACTTC.

The CDR3 is CASRTDSDTEAFF. The CDR3 DNA is TGTGCCAGCAGAACCGACTCAGACACTGAAGCTTTCTTT. The chain combines TRBV3-1 (or the pseudogene TRBV3-2) with TRBJ1-1; no clear D gene. Germline V lookup: CDR1 LGHDT, CDR2 YNNKEL (reference sequence). Deletions cut 6 bases from V and 3 bases from J, with 11 bases between. The CDR3 sequence is 13 residues long.

The rearrangement joins TRBV29-1 to TRBJ2-3; 13 bases fit TRBD2. CDR3 length: 19 residues. CDR1 is SQVTM, CDR2 ANQGSEA, per germline. Unmatched junction bases numbered 17, after V lost 8 bases and J lost 0 bases. The CDR3 DNA sequence: TGCAGCACCCAACCCGGGACTAGCGGGATAATTGCTAGCACAGATACGCAGTATTTT. Its translation is CSTQPGTSGIIASTDTQYF.

This clone has just a few counts. The rearrangement links TRBV7-9 to TRBJ2-7; possibly TRBD1 or TRBD2 for D (6 bases each). V was trimmed by 2 bases and J by 0 bases, leaving 17 bases between them. Germline V CDR1 and CDR2: SEHNR, FQNEAQ (reference sequence). The CDR3 runs 17 residues. CDR3 sequence: CASSLWGAPLSSYEQYF. The DNA for the CDR3 is TGTGCCAGCAGCTTATGGGGGGCCCCCCTCAGCTCCTACGAGCAGTACTTC.

The chain uses TRBV5-1 and TRBJ1-2; D unclear. V lost 4 bases, J lost 3 bases, and 16 bases lay in between. From germline, CDR1 is SGHRS and CDR2 YFSETQ. This CDR3 is built from 15 residues. CDR3 region: CASSHGPARDYGYTF. The CDR3 nucleotides read TGCGCCAGCAGCCATGGACCCGCCCGGGACTATGGCTACACCTTC.

The V and J genes are TRBV5-4 and TRBJ1-2, with D unresolved. Germline CDR1 SGHNT, CDR2 YYREEE (reference sequence). The ends were cut back, 5 bases at V and 4 bases at J, with 12 bases in the middle. This CDR3 has 13 amino acids. The CDR3 sequence is CASRAGISYGYTF. The CDR3 DNA is TGTGCCAGCAGGGCAGGAATCAGCTATGGCTACACCTTC.

The chain uses TRBV6-7 and TRBJ2-5; D is perhaps TRBD2 (7 bases). TRBV6-7 is an open reading frame, and its role is uncertain. The V gene lost 5 bases and the J gene lost 5 bases, with 15 bases spanning the gap. The CDR3 has 14 amino acids. As DNA, the CDR3 is TGTGCCAGCAGTATGACGGGGGGCCAGGAGACCCAGTACTTC. It codes for CASSMTGGQETQYF.

This clone was counted a single time. The CDR3 DNA is TGTGCCAGCAGCTGGGGGACAGGGAGAATGGGCAGGTTCGGGAGCAGTCAGCCCCAGCATTTT. Its protein is CASSWGTGRMGRFGSSQPQHF. The V and J genes are TRBV12-1 and TRBJ1-5; the table's D call, TRBD1, was not checked against the DNA. TRBV12-1 is described as a pseudogene. This CDR3 is built from 21 residues.

In this sample, this clone turned up a few times. The J gene is TRBJ1-5, the V gene TRBV18, with D tentatively TRBD1 (5 bases). Germline assignment: CDR1 KGHSH and CDR2 LQKENI. The V end was cut by 3 bases, the J end by 5 bases, with 8 bases between. The CDR3 is made up of 13 amino acids. CDR3: CASSPQGDQPQHF. The CDR3, as DNA: TGTGCCAGCTCACCCCAGGGCGATCAGCCCCAGCATTTT.

This clone was observed once. V usage is TRBV14 and J usage is TRBJ1-2; D might be TRBD1 (6 bases). The ends were cut back, 3 bases at V and 6 bases at J, with 8 bases in the middle. Per germline, CDR1 SGHDN and CDR2 FVKESK. The CDR3 has 12 residues. CDR3 sequence: CASSQYRDGYTF. The CDR3, as DNA: TGTGCCAGCAGCCAGTACAGGGATGGCTACACCTTC.

The chain couples TRBV9 to TRBJ1-1; D unclear. V was clipped by 0 bases and J by 5 bases, with 14 bases between them. The length of the CDR3 is 15 residues. Germline V gene data show CDR1 as SGDLS and CDR2 as YYNGEE. The DNA of the CDR3 is TGTGCCAGCAGCGTAGGACCGACGAGGAGGACTGAAGCTTTCTTT. It yields the protein CASSVGPTRRTEAFF.